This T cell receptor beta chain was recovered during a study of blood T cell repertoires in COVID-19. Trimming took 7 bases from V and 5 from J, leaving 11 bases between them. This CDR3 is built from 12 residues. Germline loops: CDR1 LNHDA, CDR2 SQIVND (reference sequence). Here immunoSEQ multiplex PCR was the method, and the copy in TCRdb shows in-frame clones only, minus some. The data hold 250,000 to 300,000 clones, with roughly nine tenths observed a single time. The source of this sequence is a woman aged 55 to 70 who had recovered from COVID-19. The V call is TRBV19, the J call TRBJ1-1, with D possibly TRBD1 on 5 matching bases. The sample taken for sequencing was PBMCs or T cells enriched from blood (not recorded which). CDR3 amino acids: CASKGKGTEAFF. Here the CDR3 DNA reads TGTGCCAGTAAAGGTAAGGGGACTGAAGCTTTCTTT.